These 26 T cell receptor beta chains were all obtained from the same sample, sequenced in a study of T cells after yellow fever vaccination. In TCRdb, the 5' RACE reads were re-called with MiXCR into one record per CDR3 protein. This repertoire shows hundreds of thousands of distinct CDR3 sequences, around 10% found once; its top ten account for about 17%. The sequencing used PBMCs, collected on the day of the first yellow fever vaccination. Receptor source: a man between 18 and 35 years old who received the YFV17D yellow fever vaccine.

The chain carries TRBV30 and TRBJ2-5; TRBD2 might be the D (6 bases). V lost 4 bases and J lost 5, with 14 bases in between. The germline CDR1 and CDR2 sequences are GTSNPN and SVGIG (reference sequence). The length of the CDR3 is 13 residues. CDR3 loop: CAWNRGFEETQYF. In nucleotides, the CDR3 is TGTGCCTGGAATCGGGGGTTTGAGGAGACCCAGTACTTC.

The chain combines TRBV27 with TRBJ2-7; the D is unclear. Trimming shortened V by 3 bases and J by 6 bases, and 12 bases separated the two germline ends. CDR1 and CDR2 (germline): MNHEY, SMNVEV (reference sequence). The CDR3 covers 13 residues. CDR3 coding DNA: TGTGCCAGCAGTTTCCGAGAGCGACGCGAGCAGTACTTC. Its translation is CASSFRERREQYF.

This clonotype came up a few times. The chain couples TRBV19 to TRBJ2-2, with 9 bases matching TRBD1. Losses at the gene ends were 2 bases for V and 0 bases for J; bases not matched to a gene: 10. This CDR3 region has 19 residues. Germline V gene data show CDR1 as LNHDA and CDR2 as SQIVND (reference sequence). The CDR3 coding sequence is TGTGCCAGTAGTATATTTAGTCCCGGGACAGGGCCGAACACCGGGGAGCTGTTTTTT. Protein sequence: CASSIFSPGTGPNTGELFF. The full variable domain, in which reference TRBV19 and TRBJ2-2 provide the parts outside the CDR3, is DGGITQSPKYLFRKEGQNVTLSCEQNLNHDAMYWYRQDPGQGLRLIYYSQIVNDFQKGDIAEGYSVSREKKESFPLTVTSAQKNPTAFYLCASSIFSPGTGPNTGELFFGEGSRLTVL.

The V and J genes are TRBV6-2 or TRBV6-3 and TRBJ1-2; TRBD1 matches 8 bases. Trimming cost V 6 bases and J 8 bases; bases outside gene matches: 14. Germline V gene sequence: CDR1 MNHEY, CDR2 SVGEGT. This CDR3 has 15 amino acids. The CDR3 coding sequence is TGTGCCAGCAGACTTACTACAGGGGGAGCGCACGGCTACACCTTC. It specifies CASRLTTGGAHGYTF.

The chain uses TRBV18 and TRBJ2-3; 7 bases fit TRBD2. The CDR3 length is 15 residues. Germline trimming cut 6 bases from V and 1 base from J; bases unmatched to any gene: 7. Germline assignment: CDR1 KGHSH and CDR2 LQKENI. Here the CDR3 reads CASSPGTTRTDTQYF. CDR3 bases: TGTGCCAGCTCCCCCGGGACTACTCGCACAGATACGCAGTATTTT.

This clonotype occurred a few times. V gene TRBV7-8 combines with J gene TRBJ2-5, with TRBD2 identical over 9 bases. In germline, CDR1 is SGHVS, CDR2 FQNEAQ. Losses at the gene ends were 6 bases for V and 5 bases for J; bases not matched to a gene: 7. The CDR3 is 14 amino acids. The CDR3 DNA reads TGTGCCAGCAGGGGAGCGGGGGGAGTGGAGACCCAGTACTTC. Translation gives CASRGAGGVETQYF.

The chain uses TRBV6-6 and TRBJ2-5; tentative D call: TRBD1 (5 bases). The germline V gene has CDR1 MNHNY and CDR2 SVGAGI (reference sequence). The CDR3 is 11 amino acids. Trimming shortened V by 7 bases and J by 5 bases, and 8 bases separated the two germline ends. CDR3 nucleotides: TGTGCCAGCATGTACAGGGAGACCCAGTACTTC. Protein: CASMYRETQYF.

This clonotype was counted only a few times. Mismatch with germline at one junction end may stem from a read error. J is TRBJ2-5 and V is TRBV20-1; D possibly matches TRBD1 or TRBD2 (5 bases each). This CDR3 spans 14 amino acids. Per germline, CDR1 DFQATT and CDR2 SNEGSKA (reference sequence). CDR3 residues: CSARFGTAQGTQYF. The CDR3, as DNA: TGCAGTGCTAGATTCGGGACCGCGCAAGGGACCCAGTACTTC.

The V gene is TRBV6-2 or TRBV6-3, the J gene TRBJ1-1; 8 nucleotides match TRBD1. Per germline, CDR1 MNHEY and CDR2 SVGEGT. Losses at the gene ends were 2 bases for V and 4 bases for J; bases not matched to a gene: 6. This CDR3 is 15 amino acids long. The CDR3, as DNA: TGTGCCAGCAGTTACACGAGACAGGGGAGCACTGAAGCTTTCTTT. Protein sequence: CASSYTRQGSTEAFF.

There are a few counts of this clonotype. The CDR3 region is CASSQDDPFRPLQETQYF. The CDR3 DNA reads TGTGCCAGCAGCCAAGACGACCCCTTTCGGCCACTCCAAGAGACCCAGTACTTC. The chain has TRBV14 and TRBJ2-5; no firm D call. The germline V gene encodes CDR1 SGHDN and CDR2 FVKESK. The CDR3 extends over 18 amino acids. The germline V and J ends were trimmed by 0 bases and 1 base, with 18 bases remaining between them.

The chain carries TRBV9 and TRBJ1-3; possibly TRBD1 for D (5 bases). The CDR3 runs to 16 residues. V gave up 3 bases and J gave up 5 bases, with 18 bases separating them. The germline gives CDR1 SGDLS, CDR2 YYNGEE. CDR3 region: CASSASDSQGRNTIYF. CDR3 coding DNA: TGTGCCAGCAGCGCCTCGGACTCTCAGGGCCGAAACACCATATATTTT.

This clonotype was detected a few times. V gene TRBV6-1 combines with J gene TRBJ2-5; TRBD2 agrees at 10 bases. This CDR3 comprises 18 residues. The junction had 16 bases not matched to a gene; V was cut back by 5 bases and J by 4 bases. Germline assignment: CDR1 MNHNS and CDR2 SASEGT. The CDR3 DNA follows: TGTGCCAGCAGTCTCCTGGAGGCTAGCGGGGGTCAAGGAGAGACCCAGTACTTC. Protein sequence: CASSLLEASGGQGETQYF.

This chain links TRBV5-1 with TRBJ2-5; tentative D call: TRBD1 (6 bases). Germline V gene lookup returns CDR1 SGHRS and CDR2 YFSETQ. The V gene lost 4 bases and the J gene lost 1 base, with 20 bases spanning the gap. CDR3 size: 17 residues. CDR3 sequence (DNA): TGCGCCAGCAGCAGGGGACAAAGGGCTGGGGGCCAAGAGACCCAGTACTTC. Its protein product is CASSRGQRAGGQETQYF.

This clonotype was seen at least ten times. This chain links TRBV20-1 with TRBJ2-7; 7 bases line up with TRBD1. The CDR3 runs 14 residues. With 2 bases clipped from V and 5 bases from J, the junction kept 9 bases outside the gene matches. CDR1 and CDR2 from the germline V gene are DFQATT and SNEGSKA (reference sequence). The CDR3 DNA follows: TGCAGTGCTAGAACCAACAGGGGATGGGACGAGCAGTACGTC. This encodes CSARTNRGWDEQYV.

The table lists this clonotype with a few counts. V is TRBV20-1 and J is TRBJ1-2, with D tentatively TRBD1 (5 bases). The V and J ends lost 6 bases and 1 base respectively, with 15 bases between them. Germline-derived CDR1 and CDR2 are DFQATT and SNEGSKA (reference sequence). CDR3 length equals 14 residues. CDR3 sequence: CSAPGGMVNYGYTF. For the CDR3, the DNA is TGCAGTGCACCGGGGGGTATGGTTAACTATGGCTACACCTTC.

The J gene is TRBJ2-3, the V gene TRBV4-3; D is ambiguous. CDR1 and CDR2 (germline): LGHNA, YSLEER. The CDR3 has 16 amino acids. The V gene lost 0 bases and the J gene lost 2 bases, with 12 bases spanning the gap. Here the CDR3 DNA reads TGCGCCAGCAGCCAAGATCTCGCCGAAGCCACAGATACGCAGTATTTT. Its protein product is CASSQDLAEATDTQYF.

This clonotype was observed a handful of times. The chain combines TRBV20-1 with TRBJ1-5, with a possible D match to TRBD1 (6 bases). The V gene's germline CDR1 is DFQATT and CDR2 SNEGSKA (reference sequence). The CDR3 is 17 residues long. Trimming shortened V by 6 bases and J by 9 bases, and 30 bases separated the two germline ends. The CDR3 DNA follows: TGCAGTGCGACTAGACTGGGACACGTCGAGCAGGGTTCGCCCCAGCATTTT. Protein sequence: CSATRLGHVEQGSPQHF.

The CDR3 spells CASSPRARSGSEQYV. CDR3 in DNA: TGTGCCAGCAGCCCTCGGGCCCGGTCAGGGAGCGAGCAGTACGTC. The chain recombines TRBV11-2 with TRBJ2-7; TRBD1 or TRBD2 may be the D gene (5 bases each). Trimming pared 5 bases from V and 6 bases from J, leaving 20 bases between. The CDR3 loop spans 15 amino acids. CDR1 and CDR2 (germline): SGHAT, FQNNGV.

The rearrangement uses TRBV6-1 and TRBJ1-4; D uncertain. Germline-derived CDR1 and CDR2 are MNHNS and SASEGT. This CDR3 has 16 residues. V lost 8 bases, J lost 5 bases, and 21 bases lay in between. The CDR3 is CASSLSYARANEKLFF. The CDR3, as DNA: TGTGCCAGCTCCCTCAGTTACGCCAGAGCCAATGAAAAACTGTTTTTT.

The chain uses TRBV2 and TRBJ2-3; either TRBD1 or TRBD2 may supply D (7 bases each). The CDR3 loop spans 15 amino acids. V lost 7 bases to trimming and J lost 8 bases, with 22 bases between them. Germline V gene lookup returns CDR1 SNHLY and CDR2 FYNNEI. CDR3 protein: CASTQGGGYGGTQYF. The CDR3 DNA is TGTGCCAGCACTCAGGGGGGGGGCTACGGCGGTACGCAGTATTTT.

The chain uses TRBV6-1 and TRBJ1-1; D is unresolved. The CDR3 sequence is 13 residues long. Germline CDR1 is MNHNS and CDR2 is SASEGT. With 8 bases removed from V and 6 bases from J, the gap between germline ends came to 16 bases. CDR3 protein: CASLGRPDSEAFF. The CDR3 bases are TGTGCCAGCTTAGGCAGGCCGGATTCTGAAGCTTTCTTT.

This clonotype was recorded a few times. The chain has TRBV29-1 and TRBJ2-2; TRBD1 aligns across 9 bases. The CDR3 consists of 13 residues. The germline CDR1 and CDR2 sequences are SQVTM and ANQGSEA. V lost 6 bases to trimming and J lost 6 bases; unmatched junction nucleotides: 5. Here the CDR3 reads CSVDRGVAGELFF. CDR3 in DNA: TGCAGCGTGGACAGGGGAGTGGCCGGGGAGCTGTTTTTT.

CDR3: CASSRTGGGYNEQFF. CDR3 bases: TGCGCCAGCAGCCGGACGGGGGGCGGCTACAATGAGCAGTTCTTC. The chain carries TRBV5-1 and TRBJ2-1; the D gene is possibly TRBD2 (7 bases). V was cut by 4 bases and J by 3 bases, with 14 bases left in between. The CDR3 has 15 residues. In germline, CDR1 is SGHRS, CDR2 YFSETQ.

This clonotype was observed a handful of times. The chain uses TRBV7-9 and TRBJ2-7; D is undetermined. Germline V CDR1 and CDR2: SEHNR, FQNEAQ (reference sequence). Between the trimmed V and J ends, which lost 2 bases and 7 bases, there was a span of 9 bases. CDR3 size: 12 residues. This CDR3 reads CASSLRPEEQYV. The CDR3 nucleotides read TGTGCCAGCAGCTTACGGCCGGAAGAGCAGTACGTC.

The V and J genes are TRBV4-2 and TRBJ2-6, with D tentatively TRBD1 (6 bases). CDR1 LGHNA and CDR2 YNFKEQ come from the germline V gene. The CDR3 runs to 17 residues. Trimming removed 0 bases from V and 0 bases from J, with 9 bases in between. This CDR3 reads CASSQEQGFSGANVLTF. The DNA for the CDR3 is TGTGCCAGCAGCCAAGAACAGGGCTTCTCTGGGGCCAACGTCCTGACTTTC.

This clonotype was observed a handful of times. This rearrangement joins TRBV20-1 to TRBJ1-3, with D maybe TRBD1 (6 bases). Germline CDR1 DFQATT, CDR2 SNEGSKA (reference sequence). Deletions cut 2 bases from V and 12 bases from J, with 11 bases between. The CDR3 runs to 11 residues. The CDR3 nucleotides read TGCAGTGCTAGAACAGGGTCTCGCATATATTTT. It yields the protein CSARTGSRIYF.